The 10 T cell receptor beta chains below were found in one sample sequenced in a study of T cell repertoires in cytomegalovirus infection. Each CDR3 protein is one row after TCRdb ran MiXCR on the reads. This table has approximately 990,000 distinct CDR3 sequences, less than 35% appearing once. No antigens are known for them. Source: cultured CD8+ T cells from PBMCs, taken from culture after CMV antigen stimulation. The receptors were sampled from a human donor in good health (CMV status not recorded). Some clones in this sample may be carry-over from other donors' samples.

V usage is TRBV28 and J usage is TRBJ1-5; no firm D call. The length of the CDR3 is 15 residues. CDR1 and CDR2 from the germline V gene are MDHEN and SYDVKM. V was trimmed by 0 bases and J by 0 bases, leaving 6 bases between them. CDR3 nucleotide sequence: TGTGCCAGCAGTTTATGGACGGATAGCAATCAGCCCCAGCATTTT. The encoded protein is CASSLWTDSNQPQHF.

V and J are TRBV6-6 and TRBJ1-5; D gene ambiguous. The CDR3 consists of 19 residues. The V end was cut by 1 base, the J end by 0 bases, with 19 bases between. Germline V gene sequence: CDR1 MNHNY, CDR2 SVGAGI (reference sequence). The DNA of the CDR3 is TGTGCCAGCAGTTACTGGATCCGCCACGAAGTCTATAGCAATCAGCCCCAGCATTTT. Its translation: CASSYWIRHEVYSNQPQHF.

This chain uses TRBV9 with TRBJ2-1; D might be TRBD2 (5 bases). The germline V gene encodes CDR1 SGDLS and CDR2 YYNGEE. The CDR3 extends over 13 amino acids. The V end lost 3 bases, the J end lost 4 bases, and 8 bases lay between the germline ends. This CDR3 reads CASSARAYNEQFF. CDR3 nucleotides: TGTGCCAGCAGCGCGAGGGCTTACAATGAGCAGTTCTTC.

The chain recombines TRBV7-8 with TRBJ2-7, with D hard to call. Trimming removed 1 base from V and 0 bases from J, with 10 bases in between. Germline loops: CDR1 SGHVS, CDR2 FQNEAQ. The CDR3 loop spans 15 amino acids. CDR3 protein: CASSLGARPSYEQYF. For the CDR3, the DNA is TGTGCCAGCAGCTTAGGGGCAAGGCCCTCCTACGAGCAGTACTTC.

The chain's CDR3 is CASSSHPGQGRETQYF. As DNA, the CDR3 is TGTGCCAGCAGCTCGCACCCGGGACAGGGGAGGGAGACCCAGTACTTC. This chain uses TRBV7-9 with TRBJ2-5, with 10 bases identical to TRBD1. Trimming cost V 4 bases and J 5 bases; bases outside gene matches: 10. Germline lookup yields CDR1 SEHNR and CDR2 FQNEAQ (reference sequence). This CDR3 spans 16 amino acids.

This clonotype was recorded at least ten times. V is TRBV7-2 and J is TRBJ1-1; 11 bases align to TRBD1. Unmatched junction bases numbered 7, after V lost 5 bases and J lost 5 bases. Germline lookup yields CDR1 SGHTA and CDR2 FQGNSA. This CDR3 is built from 15 residues. CDR3 sequence (DNA): TGTGCCAGCAGCACGGGACAGGGGGGGCGGACTGAAGCTTTCTTT. This sequence encodes CASSTGQGGRTEAFF.

This chain links TRBV9 with TRBJ2-2; 11 bases agree with TRBD2. The length of the CDR3 is 18 residues. Germline V lookup: CDR1 SGDLS, CDR2 YYNGEE. Trimming took 0 bases from V and 1 from J; bases not matched to a gene: 5. Written as DNA, the CDR3 is TGTGCCAGCAGCGTAGGACTAGCGGGGATTTTGAACACCGGGGAGCTGTTTTTT. Its translation: CASSVGLAGILNTGELFF. Complete variable domain (other parts from reference TRBV9 and TRBJ2-2): DSGVTQTPKHLITATGQRVTLRCSPRSGDLSVYWYQQSLDQGLQFLIQYYNGEERAKGNILERFSAQQFPDLHSELNLSSLELGDSALYFCASSVGLAGILNTGELFFGEGSRLTVL.

The chain carries TRBV9 and TRBJ2-1, with D perhaps matching TRBD1 (7 bases). Trimming shortened V by 0 bases and J by 7 bases, and 14 bases separated the two germline ends. This CDR3 has 15 residues. From germline, CDR1 is SGDLS and CDR2 YYNGEE. The CDR3 spells CASSVGPGGINEQFF. The CDR3 DNA is TGTGCCAGCAGCGTAGGTCCAGGGGGGATAAATGAGCAGTTCTTC.

This chain links TRBV9 with TRBJ2-5, with 8 bases that match TRBD2. J gave up 2 bases and V 6 bases, and 6 bases lay outside the gene matches. Looked up from germline, CDR1 is SGDLS and CDR2 is YYNGEE. CDR3 length equals 14 residues. CDR3 nucleotide sequence: TGTGCCAGCACCCGGGGGGGCACGCAAGAGACCCAGTACTTC. Translated: CASTRGGTQETQYF.

The chain has TRBV2 and TRBJ1-6; TRBD1 aligns across 10 bases. This CDR3 is built from 17 residues. The junction had 10 bases not matched to a gene; V was cut back by 3 bases and J by 8 bases. The germline CDR1 and CDR2 sequences are SNHLY and FYNNEI. CDR3 sequence: CASSDSMGQGYYSPLHF. CDR3 DNA: TGTGCCAGCAGTGACAGCATGGGACAGGGGTACTATTCACCCCTCCACTTT.